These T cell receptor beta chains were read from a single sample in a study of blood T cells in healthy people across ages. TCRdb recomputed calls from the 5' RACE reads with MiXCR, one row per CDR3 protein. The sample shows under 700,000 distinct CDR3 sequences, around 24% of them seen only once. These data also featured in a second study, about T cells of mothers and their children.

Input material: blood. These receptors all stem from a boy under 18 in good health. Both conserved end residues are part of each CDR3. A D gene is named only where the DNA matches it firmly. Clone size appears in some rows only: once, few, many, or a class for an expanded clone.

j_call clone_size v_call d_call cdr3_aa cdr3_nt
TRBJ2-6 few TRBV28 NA CASTGGERSGANVLTF TGTGCCAGCACCGGGGGCGAGCGGTCTGGGGCCAACGTCCTGACTTTC
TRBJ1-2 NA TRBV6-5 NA CASSYSAGNYGYTF TGTGCCAGCAGTTACTCTGCAGGCAACTATGGCTACACCTTC
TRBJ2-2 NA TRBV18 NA CASSPQLAMNTGELFF TGTGCCAGCTCACCTCAACTAGCCATGAACACCGGGGAGCTGTTTTTT
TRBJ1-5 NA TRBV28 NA CACTTRVRGQIRQPQHF TGTGCCTGCACCACCAGGGTCAGGGGCCAGATACGTCAGCCCCAGCATTTT
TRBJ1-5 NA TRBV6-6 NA CASRGQFISNQPQHF TGTGCCAGCAGGGGACAATTCATTAGCAATCAGCCCCAGCATTTT
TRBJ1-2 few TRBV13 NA CASSSRQEPRGYTF TGTGCCAGCAGCTCGCGACAGGAGCCTCGTGGCTACACCTTC
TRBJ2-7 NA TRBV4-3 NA CASSQDLYGEADEQYF TGCGCCAGCAGCCAAGATCTATATGGGGAGGCCGACGAGCAGTACTTC
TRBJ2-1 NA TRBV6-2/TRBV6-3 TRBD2 CASRGTSGNEQFF TGTGCCAGCAGGGGGACTAGCGGCAATGAGCAGTTCTTC
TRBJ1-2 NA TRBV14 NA CASSHEGYYGYTF TGTGCCAGCAGCCATGAGGGGTACTATGGCTACACCTTC
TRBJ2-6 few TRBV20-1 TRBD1 CSARQGWANVLTF TGCAGTGCCCGACAGGGCTGGGCCAACGTCCTGACTTTC
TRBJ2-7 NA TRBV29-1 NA CSVRTSSYEQYF TGCAGCGTCCGGACCAGTTCCTACGAGCAGTACTTC
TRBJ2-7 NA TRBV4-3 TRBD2 CASSQDVVRRGNNYEQYF TGCGCCAGCAGCCAAGATGTTGTTAGGCGGGGGAACAACTACGAGCAGTACTTC
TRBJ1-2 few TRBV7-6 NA CASSPPLGLLYGYTF TGTGCCAGCAGCCCCCCGTTGGGTTTACTCTATGGCTACACCTTC
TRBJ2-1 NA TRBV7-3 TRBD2 CASSIALAGGINEQFF TGTGCCAGCAGCATAGCACTAGCGGGGGGGATAAATGAGCAGTTCTTC
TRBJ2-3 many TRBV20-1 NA CSVTQGGSTDTQYF TGCAGTGTTACGCAGGGGGGTAGCACAGATACGCAGTATTTT
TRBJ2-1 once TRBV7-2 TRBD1 CASSLAPTGGYNEQFF TGTGCCAGCAGCTTAGCCCCGACAGGGGGCTACAATGAGCAGTTCTTC
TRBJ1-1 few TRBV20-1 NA CSALIPGSTEAFF TGCAGTGCTCTTATACCGGGGAGCACTGAAGCTTTCTTT
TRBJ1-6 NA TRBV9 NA CASSYRDIQQYNSPLHF TGTGCCAGCAGTTACCGGGACATCCAACAGTATAATTCACCCCTCCACTTT
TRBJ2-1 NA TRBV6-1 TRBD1 CASSELPDRTEYF TGTGCCAGCAGTGAACTCCCGGACAGGACGGAGTACTTC
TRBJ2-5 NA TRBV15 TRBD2 CATSAPGLEQETQYF TGTGCCACCAGCGCACCGGGACTAGAACAAGAGACCCAGTACTTC
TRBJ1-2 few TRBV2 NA CASSEFSRYGYTF TGTGCCAGCAGTGAATTCTCTCGATATGGCTACACCTTC
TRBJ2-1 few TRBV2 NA CASSAQDHEQFF TGTGCCAGCAGTGCGCAGGATCATGAGCAGTTCTTC
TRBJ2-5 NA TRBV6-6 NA CASTKSYGGWQYF TGTGCCAGCACCAAAAGTTATGGCGGCTGGCAGTACTTC
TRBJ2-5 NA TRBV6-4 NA CASSLWGADETQYF TGTGCCAGCAGTTTATGGGGGGCGGATGAGACCCAGTACTTC
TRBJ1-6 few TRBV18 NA CASSPGGNSPLHF TGTGCCAGCTCACCAGGGGGCAATTCACCCCTCCACTTT
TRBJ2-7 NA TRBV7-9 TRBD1 CASSRTGRTYEQYF TGTGCCAGCAGCCGGACAGGGAGAACCTACGAGCAGTACTTC
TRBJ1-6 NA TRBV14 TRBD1 CASSHAGQGLGPLHF TGTGCCAGCAGCCACGCAGGACAGGGGCTGGGACCCCTCCACTTT
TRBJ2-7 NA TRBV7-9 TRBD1 CASSQGTGVKIYEQYF TGTGCCAGCAGCCAGGGAACAGGGGTTAAGATCTACGAGCAGTACTTC
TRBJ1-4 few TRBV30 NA CACKRTATNEKLFF TGTGCCTGTAAAAGGACCGCAACTAATGAAAAACTGTTTTTT
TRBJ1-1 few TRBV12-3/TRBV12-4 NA CASSSSGGTEAFF TGTGCCAGCAGTTCCTCGGGGGGCACTGAAGCTTTCTTT
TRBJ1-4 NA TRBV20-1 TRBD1 CSATDLFQGGFEKLFF TGCAGTGCTACGGACTTGTTCCAGGGGGGATTTGAAAAACTGTTTTTT
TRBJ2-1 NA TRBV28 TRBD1 CASTPQGANEQFF TGTGCCAGCACACCCCAGGGGGCAAATGAGCAGTTCTTC
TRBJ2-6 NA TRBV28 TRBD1 CASSLRLGTGAYGANVLTF TGTGCCAGCAGTTTACGGTTAGGGACAGGGGCGTACGGGGCCAACGTCCTGACTTTC
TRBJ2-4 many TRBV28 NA CASSLRRNIQYF TGTGCCAGCAGTTTACGTAGGAACATTCAGTACTTC
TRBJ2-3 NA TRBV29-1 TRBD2 CSVEDAAGDRADTQYF TGCAGCGTTGAAGACGCGGCGGGGGATCGGGCAGATACGCAGTATTTT